Below, one TCR beta chain is given with its context. Time point denoted: pre-sensitization, week 0. Treatment reported: therapeutic diphenylcyclopropenone sensitization with weekly scalp DPC. TCRdb fed the RACE reads into MiXCR, producing one record per CDR3 protein. The sample consists of more than 300,000 distinct CDR3 sequences, around 5.5% of them appearing once. This specimen comes from a study of human T cells and chemical hapten exposure. The J segment lost 3 bases and the V segment lost 2 bases, leaving 7 bases of the junction unmatched. The germline CDR1 and CDR2 sequences are SGHTA and FQGNSA. This CDR3 is 16 amino acids long.

The chain joins TRBV7-2 to TRBJ2-5, with 9 bases lining up with TRBD2. This sequence was found in a woman aged 18-29 years with alopecia areata. Some clones in this sample may be carry-over from other donors' samples. Sequenced material: whole blood, taken in connection with sensitization to the hapten diphenylcyclopropenone (DPC). The chain's CDR3 is CASSLRSGGWKETQYF. The CDR3 bases are TGTGCCAGCAGCTTAAGGAGCGGGGGGTGGAAAGAGACCCAGTACTTC.